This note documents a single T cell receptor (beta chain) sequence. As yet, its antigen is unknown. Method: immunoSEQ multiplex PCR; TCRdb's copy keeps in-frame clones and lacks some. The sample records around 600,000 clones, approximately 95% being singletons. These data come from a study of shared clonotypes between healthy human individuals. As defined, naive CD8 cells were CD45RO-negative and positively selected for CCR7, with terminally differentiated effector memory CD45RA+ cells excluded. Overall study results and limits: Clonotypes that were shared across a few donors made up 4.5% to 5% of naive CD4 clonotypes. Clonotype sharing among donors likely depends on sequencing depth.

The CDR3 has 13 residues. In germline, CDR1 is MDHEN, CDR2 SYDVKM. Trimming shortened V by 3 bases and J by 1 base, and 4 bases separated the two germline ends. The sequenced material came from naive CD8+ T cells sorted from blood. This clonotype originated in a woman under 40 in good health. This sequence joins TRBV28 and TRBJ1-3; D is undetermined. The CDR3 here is CASSFLSGNTIYF. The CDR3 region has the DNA TGTGCCAGCAGTTTCCTGTCTGGAAACACCATATATTTT.